The 27 T cell receptor beta chains listed next were all sequenced from one sample in a study of T cell responses to AZD1222 COVID-19 vaccine. The method was immunoSEQ multiplex PCR; TCRdb's version includes in-frame clones alone and lacks a portion of them. The sample includes about 79,000 clones, 92% of them seen just once. This sample comprised peripheral blood, obtained on day 0 of MenACWY control vaccination. These receptors all come from an adult in good health.

This clone was observed a single time. The chain combines TRBV6-5 with TRBJ2-2; D could derive from TRBD1 or TRBD2 (6 bases each). CDR1 MNHEY and CDR2 SVGAGI come from the germline V gene. With 4 bases removed from V and 4 bases from J, the gap between germline ends came to 13 bases. The CDR3 covers 15 residues. The CDR3 coding sequence is TGTGCCAGCAGTTTAGGGGGGCTCATCACCGGGGAGCTGTTTTTT. Protein product: CASSLGGLITGELFF.

The chain joins TRBV6-5 to TRBJ1-1; D unclear. This CDR3 is 15 amino acids long. The V gene's germline CDR1 is MNHEY and CDR2 SVGAGI. The V gene lost 6 bases and the J gene lost 5 bases, with 19 bases spanning the gap. CDR3 bases: TGTGCCAGCAGGGCCGATCGGGTAAAGGCAACTGAAGCTTTCTTT. Translating it yields CASRADRVKATEAFF.

The chain links TRBV5-5 to TRBJ2-7, with D hard to call. V lost 0 bases, J lost 0 bases, and 7 bases lay in between. The length of the CDR3 is 14 residues. Germline CDR1 reads SGHKS; CDR2 reads YYEKEE (reference sequence). In DNA, the CDR3 is TGTGCCAGCAGCTTGGAGGCCAGCTCCTACGAGCAGTACTTC. Amino acids: CASSLEASSYEQYF.

The chain couples TRBV7-9 to TRBJ1-2; possibly TRBD1 for D (5 bases). In germline, CDR1 is SEHNR, CDR2 FQNEAQ (reference sequence). There are 12 residues in the CDR3. V was pared by 4 bases and J by 8 bases, with 11 bases between. CDR3: CASSSDSGGYTF. For the CDR3, the DNA is TGTGCCAGCAGCTCTGACAGCGGAGGCTACACCTTC.

This clone was detected once. The chain combines TRBV4-3 with TRBJ1-1, with D unclear. Between the trimmed V and J ends, which lost 0 bases and 6 bases, there was a span of 17 bases. The V gene's germline CDR1 is LGHNA and CDR2 YSLEER. This CDR3 is built from 16 residues. CDR3 in amino acids: CASSQDLSGDSAEAFF. In DNA, the CDR3 is TGCGCCAGCAGCCAAGATTTATCTGGGGATAGTGCTGAAGCTTTCTTT.

This chain connects TRBV30 to TRBJ1-1; TRBD1 matches at 10 bases. The CDR3 is made up of 14 amino acids. From germline, CDR1 is GTSNPN and CDR2 SVGIG (reference sequence). Unmatched junction bases numbered 6, after V lost 3 bases and J lost 5 bases. The CDR3: CAWSGTGARTEAFF. CDR3 DNA sequence: TGTGCCTGGAGCGGGACAGGGGCGAGGACTGAAGCTTTCTTT.

The chain recombines TRBV28 with TRBJ1-6; possibly TRBD1 for D (5 bases). Trimming left V 2 bases short and J 13 bases short, with 15 bases between. The CDR3 covers 14 residues. Germline values: CDR1 MDHEN, CDR2 SYDVKM. Written as DNA, the CDR3 is TGTGCCAGCAGTTTAGGGACGCCCGGCCGGCCCCTCCACTTT. Translated: CASSLGTPGRPLHF. Combining the CDR3 with reference TRBV28 and TRBJ1-6 gives the whole variable domain DVKVTQSSRYLVKRTGEKVFLECVQDMDHENMFWYRQDPGLGLRLIYFSYDVKMKEKGDIPEGYSVSREKKERFSLILESASTNQTSMYLCASSLGTPGRPLHFGNGTRLTVT.

The chain joins TRBV27 to TRBJ2-7; the match to TRBD1 covers 9 bases. The V and J ends lost 5 bases and 2 bases, in that order; junction bases with no gene match: 10. The CDR3 loop spans 16 amino acids. Germline V gene lookup returns CDR1 MNHEY and CDR2 SMNVEV (reference sequence). Written as DNA, the CDR3 is TGTGCCAGCAGTCTACGGACAGGGGAATTACCCTACGAGCAGTACTTC. Its translation: CASSLRTGELPYEQYF.

The rearrangement links TRBV25-1 to TRBJ1-2, with a possible D match to TRBD1 (5 bases). Trimming took 4 bases from V and 2 from J, leaving 8 bases between them. CDR3 length: 13 amino acids. Germline loops: CDR1 MGHDK, CDR2 SYGVNS. The CDR3 DNA follows: TGTGCCAGCAGTGCTGACAGCAACTATGGCTACACCTTC. Amino acids: CASSADSNYGYTF.

The chain combines TRBV5-6 with TRBJ1-2; 9 positions agree with TRBD1. Trimming cost V 6 bases and J 3 bases; bases outside gene matches: 6. The CDR3 runs to 14 residues. Germline CDR1 SGHDT, CDR2 YYEEEE. The CDR3 protein is CASTLDRGDYGYTF. The CDR3 coding sequence is TGTGCCAGCACCCTGGACAGGGGTGACTATGGCTACACCTTC.

V is TRBV27 and J is TRBJ2-1; the D is unclear. This CDR3 region has 17 residues. Looked up from germline, CDR1 is MNHEY and CDR2 is SMNVEV (reference sequence). V lost 5 bases and J 5 bases, leaving 22 bases between the germline ends. CDR3 protein: CASSPTIGWSRHNEQFF. The CDR3 nucleotides read TGTGCCAGCAGTCCAACGATTGGGTGGAGCCGGCACAATGAGCAGTTCTTC.

This sequence joins TRBV24-1 and TRBJ2-3; the D is unclear. V was cut by 0 bases and J by 0 bases, with 3 bases left in between. The germline V gene has CDR1 KGHDR and CDR2 SFDVKD. The CDR3 extends over 14 amino acids. CDR3 sequence (DNA): TGTGCCACCAGTGATTTGTCTAGCACAGATACGCAGTATTTT. Its translation is CATSDLSSTDTQYF.

The chain recombines TRBV4-3 with TRBJ2-7, with D unresolved. V was pared by 0 bases and J by 0 bases, with 9 bases between. The germline V gene has CDR1 LGHNA and CDR2 YSLEER. This CDR3 spans 15 amino acids. CDR3 in amino acids: CASSQEGRSSYEQYF. In DNA, the CDR3 is TGCGCCAGCAGCCAAGAAGGACGGAGCTCCTACGAGCAGTACTTC.

This clone was picked up one time. The rearrangement links TRBV19 to TRBJ1-2; TRBD1 might be the D (5 bases). Germline-derived CDR1 and CDR2 are LNHDA and SQIVND (reference sequence). V gave up 4 bases and J gave up 4 bases, with 13 bases separating them. The CDR3 has 14 residues. The CDR3 sequence: CASSNNQGPYGYTF. In DNA, the CDR3 is TGTGCCAGTAGTAACAACCAGGGACCCTATGGCTACACCTTC.

The chain uses TRBV2 and TRBJ1-4, with D uncertain. Germline CDR1 reads SNHLY; CDR2 reads FYNNEI. The CDR3 has 15 residues. V was cut by 10 bases and J by 8 bases, with 23 bases left in between. This CDR3 reads CANKKGQPGAEKLFF. In DNA form, the CDR3 reads TGTGCCAACAAGAAGGGTCAACCCGGAGCGGAAAAACTGTTTTTT.

The CDR3 here is CASTEGGQTTIGYTF. Here the CDR3 DNA reads TGTGCCAGTACCGAAGGGGGACAGACGACCATTGGCTACACCTTC. The chain couples TRBV19 to TRBJ1-2, with TRBD1 matching 7 bases. The CDR3 sequence is 15 residues long. V dropped 7 bases and J dropped 7; count of bases not matched to a gene: 15. Germline CDR1 LNHDA, CDR2 SQIVND (reference sequence).

The chain combines TRBV28 with TRBJ1-6; weak D call: TRBD1 (6 bases). The V end lost 3 bases, the J end lost 7 bases, and 16 bases lay between the germline ends. Germline CDR1 and CDR2: MDHEN and SYDVKM. CDR3 length: 16 residues. Written as DNA, the CDR3 is TGTGCCAGCAGTTTGCCCCAGGGGATAGTCAATTCACCCCTCCACTTT. Amino acids: CASSLPQGIVNSPLHF. The entire variable domain, with the rest obtained from reference TRBV28 and TRBJ1-6, is as follows: DVKVTQSSRYLVKRTGEKVFLECVQDMDHENMFWYRQDPGLGLRLIYFSYDVKMKEKGDIPEGYSVSREKKERFSLILESASTNQTSMYLCASSLPQGIVNSPLHFGNGTRLTVT.

J is TRBJ1-2 and V is TRBV9, with TRBD1 matching over 11 bases. This CDR3 has 15 amino acids. Germline V gene data show CDR1 as SGDLS and CDR2 as YYNGEE. The ends lost 1 base at V and 7 bases at J; junction bases unmatched: 6. CDR3 amino acids: CASSVHGQGASGYTF. For the CDR3, the DNA is TGTGCCAGCAGCGTACATGGACAGGGGGCGTCTGGCTACACCTTC.

This clone showed up just a few times. This sequence joins TRBV7-2 and TRBJ2-1, with 8 nucleotides matching TRBD2. CDR3 length: 14 residues. Unmatched junction bases numbered 5, after V lost 2 bases and J lost 8 bases. CDR1 is SGHTA, CDR2 FQGNSA, per germline. The CDR3 loop reads CASSLRTSFDEQFF. Here the CDR3 DNA reads TGTGCCAGCAGCTTAAGGACTAGCTTTGATGAGCAGTTCTTC.

The chain joins TRBV5-1 to TRBJ2-1; no definite D call. Germline CDR1 and CDR2: SGHRS and YFSETQ. V lost 1 base and J 0 bases, leaving 8 bases between the germline ends. The CDR3 is 15 residues long. DNA of the CDR3: TGCGCCAGCAGCTTGAGTAGGGCCTCCTACAATGAGCAGTTCTTC. Amino acids: CASSLSRASYNEQFF.

This clone occurred once. The rearrangement uses TRBV5-1 and TRBJ2-1, with 9 bases matching TRBD1. CDR1 is SGHRS and CDR2 is YFSETQ in the germline V gene. This CDR3 comprises 16 residues. V lost 7 bases to trimming and J lost 6 bases; unmatched junction nucleotides: 14. Here the CDR3 reads CASGTGSSGIGNEQFF. The CDR3 region has the DNA TGCGCCAGCGGGACAGGGAGCAGCGGGATTGGCAATGAGCAGTTCTTC.

CDR3 residues: CASSSHEPSSGNTIYF. The CDR3 nucleotides read TGTGCCAGCAGTTCGCATGAACCGAGCTCTGGAAACACCATATATTTT. The chain combines TRBV27 with TRBJ1-3; D remains unclear. There are 16 residues in the CDR3. Trimming took 4 bases from V and 0 from J, leaving 13 bases between them. Germline V gene data show CDR1 as MNHEY and CDR2 as SMNVEV (reference sequence).

This rearrangement joins TRBV19 to TRBJ2-1; 7 positions agree with TRBD2. The CDR3 spans 15 residues. Germline V CDR1 and CDR2: LNHDA, SQIVND (reference sequence). V lost 4 bases, J lost 5 bases, and 8 bases stayed unmatched. The CDR3 reads CASSTGTTYHNEQFF. DNA of the CDR3: TGTGCCAGTAGTACCGGGACTACCTACCACAATGAGCAGTTCTTC.

The V call is TRBV29-1, the J call TRBJ1-1; D gene uncertain. The CDR3 is 12 residues long. From germline, CDR1 is SQVTM and CDR2 ANQGSEA. V gave up 4 bases and J gave up 6 bases, with 12 bases separating them. The CDR3 DNA follows: TGCAGCGTTGTCTTGGGATCCCCTGAAGCTTTCTTT. Translated, it gives CSVVLGSPEAFF.

This clone was recorded at least ten times. The chain employs TRBV5-1 and TRBJ1-1; D unclear. The CDR3 extends over 12 amino acids. With 0 bases removed from V and 3 bases from J, the gap between germline ends came to 3 bases. In germline, CDR1 is SGHRS, CDR2 YFSETQ. The CDR3 nucleotides are TGCGCCAGCAGCTTGGCGGACACTGAAGCTTTCTTT. Its translation: CASSLADTEAFF. The whole variable domain, filled in from reference TRBV5-1 and TRBJ1-1, reads KAGVTQTPRYLIKTRGQQVTLSCSPISGHRSVSWYQQTPGQGLQFLFEYFSETQRNKGNFPGRFSGRQFSNSRSEMNVSTLELGDSALYLCASSLADTEAFFGQGTRLTVV.

This sequence joins TRBV19 and TRBJ2-5; 10 positions match TRBD2. This CDR3 region has 17 residues. Germline CDR1 reads LNHDA; CDR2 reads SQIVND (reference sequence). V shed 5 bases and J 5 bases; nucleotides not matched to a gene: 14. The CDR3 DNA reads as TGTGCCAGTAGTCCGCTCCTAGCGGGAGTGGACGGGGAGACCCAGTACTTC. Its translation: CASSPLLAGVDGETQYF.

The J gene is TRBJ1-2, the V gene TRBV21-1. TRBV21-1 constitutes a pseudogene. This CDR3 has 14 residues. The CDR3 protein is CASSSGPRRYGYTF. CDR3 bases: TGTGCCAGCAGCAGCGGTCCTAGACGCTATGGCTACACCTTC.